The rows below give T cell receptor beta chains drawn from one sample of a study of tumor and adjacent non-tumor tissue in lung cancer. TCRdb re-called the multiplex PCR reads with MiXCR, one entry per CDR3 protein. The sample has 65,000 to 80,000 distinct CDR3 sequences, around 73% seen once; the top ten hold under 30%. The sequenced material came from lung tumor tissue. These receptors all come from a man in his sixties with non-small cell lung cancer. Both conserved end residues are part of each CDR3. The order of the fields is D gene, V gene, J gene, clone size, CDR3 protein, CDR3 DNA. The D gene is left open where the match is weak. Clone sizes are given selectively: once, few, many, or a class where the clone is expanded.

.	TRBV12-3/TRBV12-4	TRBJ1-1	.	CSSSLSWSTESFF	TGTTCCAGCAGCCTATCCTGGAGTACTGAATCTTTCTTT
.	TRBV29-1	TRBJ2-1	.	CGAEKWEKNEQLF	TGCGGAGCCGAGAAGTGGGAAAAAAATGAGCAGCTCTTC
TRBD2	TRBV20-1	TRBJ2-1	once	CNARVLAGVGNEQFF	TGTAATGCTAGAGTACTAGCGGGAGTTGGCAATGAGCAGTTCTTC
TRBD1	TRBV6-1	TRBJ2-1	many	CASSSTGAEQFF	TGTGCCAGCAGCTCTACAGGGGCTGAGCAGTTCTTC
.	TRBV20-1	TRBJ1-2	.	CSARTEAKHGYTF	TGCAGTGCTAGAACAGAGGCTAAACATGGCTACACCTTC
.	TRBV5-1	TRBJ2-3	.	CANSLAEFGDTQYF	TGCGCCAACAGCTTGGCAGAATTTGGGGATACGCAGTATTTT
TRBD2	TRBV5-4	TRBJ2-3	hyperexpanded	CASSPIEREPGDTQYF	TGTGCCAGCAGCCCTATCGAGCGGGAGCCGGGAGATACGCAGTATTTT
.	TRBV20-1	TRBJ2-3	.	CSAQIADMHYF	TGCAGTGCACAGATAGCAGATATGCACTATTTT
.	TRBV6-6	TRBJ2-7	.	CACSYLQPNSYEQYF	TGTGCCTGCAGTTACCTTCAGCCCAATTCCTACGAGCAATACTTC
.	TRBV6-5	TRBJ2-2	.	CASRVAVNTRELFF	TGTGCCAGCAGAGTTGCCGTGAACACCAGGGAGCTGTTTTTT
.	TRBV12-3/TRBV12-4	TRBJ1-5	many	CASSFGQNQPQHF	TGTGCCAGCAGCTTCGGACAAAATCAGCCCCAGCATTTT
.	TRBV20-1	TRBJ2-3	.	CNARIVVDTQYF	TGCAATGCTAGGATAGTGGTAGATACGCAGTATTTT
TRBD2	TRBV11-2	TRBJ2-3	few	CASSLALLGGPLDTQYF	TGTGCCAGCAGCTTAGCTCTCCTGGGAGGGCCATTAGATACGCAGTATTTT
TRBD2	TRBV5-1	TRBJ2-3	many	CASKLAGRASQDTQYF	TGCGCCAGCAAGTTGGCCGGGAGGGCCTCGCAGGATACGCAGTATTTT
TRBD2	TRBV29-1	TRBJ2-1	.	CSVDFAGGPNPYNEQFF	TGCAGTGTTGACTTTGCGGGAGGGCCGAATCCCTACAATGAGCAGTTCTTC
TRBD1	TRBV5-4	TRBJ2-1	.	CASSPGGAPSYNEQFF	TGTGCCAGTAGCCCAGGGGGCGCCCCCTCCTACAATGAGCAGTTCTTC
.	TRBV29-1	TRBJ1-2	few	CRVEGERQGYTF	TGCAGAGTTGAGGGGGAAAGACAGGGCTACACCTTC
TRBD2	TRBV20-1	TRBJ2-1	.	CNASTGTSEYNEQFF	TGCAATGCTAGCACAGGGACTAGCGAGTACAATGAGCAGTTCTTC
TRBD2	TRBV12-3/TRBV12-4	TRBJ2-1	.	CARCPGLANDEQFF	TGTGCCAGGTGTCCAGGACTAGCGAACGATGAGCAGTTCTTC
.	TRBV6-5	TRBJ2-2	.	CASSYSEGFRDTRELFF	TGTGCCAGTAGTTATTCCGAAGGATTCAGAGACACCCGGGAGCTGTTTTTT
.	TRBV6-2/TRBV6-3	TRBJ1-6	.	CASSPVGDGSPLQF	.
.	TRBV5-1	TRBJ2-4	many	CASSAGGLAKNIQYF	TGCGCCAGCAGTGCGGGTGGATTAGCCAAAAACATTCAGTACTTC
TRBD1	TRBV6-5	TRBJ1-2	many	CASSYAGGGNYGYTF	TGTGCCAGCAGTTACGCAGGGGGCGGTAACTATGGCTACACCTTC
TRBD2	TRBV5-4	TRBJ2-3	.	CDSSPVGREPGDTQYF	TGTGACAGCAGCCCTGTCGGGCGGGAGCCGGGAGATACGCAGTATTTT
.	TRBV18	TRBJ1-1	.	CASSPPLGLEAFF	TGTGCCAGCTCACCACCGTTAGGGCTGGAAGCTTTCTTT
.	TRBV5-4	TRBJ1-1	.	CASCLVEGLLNNTEAFF	TGTGCCAGCTGCTTGGTTGAAGGACTCCTAAATAACACTGAAGCTTTCTTT
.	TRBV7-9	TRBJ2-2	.	CVSSLGTGELFF	TGTGTCAGCAGCTTAGGGACCGGGGAACTGTTTTTT
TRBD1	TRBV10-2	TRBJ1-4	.	CASNEESRGQEKLFF	TGCGCCAGTAATGAGGAAAGCAGGGGGCAGGAAAAACTGTTTTTT
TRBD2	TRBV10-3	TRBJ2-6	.	CAINEHVTSGRHSGTNVLTF	TGTGCCATCAATGAACATGTGACTAGCGGGAGGCACTCTGGGACCAACGTCCTGACTTTC
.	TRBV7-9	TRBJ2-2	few	CASSLRGSGTGELFF	TGTGCCAGCAGCCTCCGCGGGTCAGGGACCGGGGAGCTGTTTTTT
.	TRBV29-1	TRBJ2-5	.	CSDIGQGRVVETQYF	TGCAGCGACATCGGCCAGGGGCGCGTAGTAGAGACCCAGTACTTC
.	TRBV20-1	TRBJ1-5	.	CSAFRNRAFNQPQHF	TGCAGTGCTTTCCGGAACAGGGCGTTTAATCAGCCTCAGCATTTT
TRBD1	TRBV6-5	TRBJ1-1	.	CASSYSHRGGPEAFF	TGTGCCAGCAGTTACTCCCACAGGGGTGGCCCTGAAGCTTTCTTT
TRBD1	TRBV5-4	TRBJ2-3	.	CASSPGQGGIAYTQYF	TGTGCAAGCAGCCCGGGACAGGGAGGTATAGCATATACGCAGTATTTT
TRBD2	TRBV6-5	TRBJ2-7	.	CASRYSRRETAEPHF	TGTGCCAGCCGTTACTCGAGGCGGGAGACGGCCGAGCCGCACTTC
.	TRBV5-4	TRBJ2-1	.	CASSQERKPYNEQFF	TGTGCCAGCAGCCAGGAGCGGAAGCCCTACAATGAGCAGTTCTTC
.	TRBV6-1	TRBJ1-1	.	CASSESGLLNTETFF	TGTGCCAGCAGTGAATCGGGGCTGCTGAACACTGAAACTTTCTTT